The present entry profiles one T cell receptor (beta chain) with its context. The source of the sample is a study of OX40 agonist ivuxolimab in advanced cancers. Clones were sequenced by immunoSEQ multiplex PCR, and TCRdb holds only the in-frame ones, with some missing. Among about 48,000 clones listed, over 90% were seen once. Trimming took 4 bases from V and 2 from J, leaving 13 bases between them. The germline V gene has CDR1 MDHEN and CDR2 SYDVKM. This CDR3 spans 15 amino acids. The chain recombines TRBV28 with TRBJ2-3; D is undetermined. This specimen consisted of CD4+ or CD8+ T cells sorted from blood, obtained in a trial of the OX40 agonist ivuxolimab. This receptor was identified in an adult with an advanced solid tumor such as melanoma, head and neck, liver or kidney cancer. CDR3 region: CASSSTHLDTDTQYF. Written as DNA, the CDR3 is TGTGCCAGCAGTTCTACCCACCTTGACACAGATACGCAGTATTTT.